These 12 T cell receptor beta chains originate from one sample sequenced in a study of molecular identifiers for immune sequencing clone quantification. TCRdb passed the PCR reads through MiXCR, listing each CDR3 protein once. In the table there are approximately 550,000 distinct CDR3 sequences, roughly 26% of which are singletons. What was sequenced was naive CD8+ T cells from blood, with Jurkat cell RNA spiked in. Subset meaning: FACS-sorted CD8+CD4-CCR7+CD45RA+ naive T cells. The receptors were sampled from a human donor in good health. Some libraries in this study had Jurkat cell RNA spiked in.

This clonotype was observed many times. V and J are TRBV13 and TRBJ1-2, with D unclear. The germline V and J ends were trimmed by 1 base and 4 bases, with 10 bases remaining between them. The CDR3 runs to 14 residues. The germline CDR1 and CDR2 sequences are PRHDT and FYEKMQ (reference sequence). CDR3 amino acids: CASSLAVRPYGYTF. The CDR3 nucleotides read TGTGCCAGCAGCTTAGCAGTCAGACCCTATGGCTACACCTTC.

The J gene is TRBJ1-1, the V gene TRBV19; no clear D. Germline V gene sequence: CDR1 LNHDA, CDR2 SQIVND (reference sequence). CDR3 length: 15 residues. Trimming removed 4 bases from V and 3 bases from J, with 15 bases in between. The CDR3 reads CASSTRTPSDTEAFF. CDR3 bases: TGTGCCAGTAGTACCCGGACTCCATCGGACACTGAAGCTTTCTTT.

This clonotype was found many times. The chain carries TRBV19 and TRBJ1-2, with D possibly being TRBD1 (5 bases). The CDR3 length is 18 residues. Looked up from germline, CDR1 is LNHDA and CDR2 is SQIVND (reference sequence). V was clipped by 4 bases and J by 5 bases, with 26 bases between them. The CDR3 region has the DNA TGTGCCAGTAGTACTCACCGACCCTCTATCGACAGACTTTATGGCTACACCTTC. Amino acids: CASSTHRPSIDRLYGYTF.

This clonotype was counted at least ten times. This chain links TRBV5-6 with TRBJ2-1; D is possibly TRBD1 or TRBD2 (5 bases each). The V end lost 3 bases, the J end lost 6 bases, and 13 bases lay between the germline ends. Germline-derived CDR1 and CDR2 are SGHDT and YYEEEE. The CDR3 consists of 14 residues. The CDR3 DNA follows: TGTGCCAGCAGCTACAGGACTGCCGTCAATGAGCAGTTCTTC. Translated: CASSYRTAVNEQFF.

The V gene is TRBV5-4, the J gene TRBJ2-7; TRBD1 agrees at 7 bases. With 4 bases clipped from V and 3 bases from J, the junction kept 7 bases outside the gene matches. The CDR3 has 14 amino acids. Germline CDR1 SGHNT, CDR2 YYREEE (reference sequence). The CDR3 reads CASSPLDRDYEQYF. The CDR3 coding sequence is TGTGCCAGCAGCCCACTCGACAGGGACTACGAGCAGTACTTC.

On this clonotype: A read error may explain this, as a much larger clone is one base away. The chain recombines TRBV7-2 with TRBJ2-1; 8 bases fit TRBD1. The CDR3 is 14 amino acids. Per germline, CDR1 SGHTA and CDR2 FQGNSA. The CDR3, as DNA: TGTGCCAGCAGCCCCTGGACAGGGAGCAATGAGCAGCTCTTC. This encodes CASSPWTGSNEQLF.

The chain recombines TRBV11-2 with TRBJ2-3; 7 nucleotides agree with TRBD1. With V trimmed by 3 bases and J by 0 bases, 6 bases remained unmatched. Germline V gene lookup returns CDR1 SGHAT and CDR2 FQNNGV. This CDR3 has 16 residues. CDR3 in DNA: TGTGCCAGCAGCTTTGCCACAGGGGTTAGCACAGATACGCAGTATTTT. It codes for CASSFATGVSTDTQYF.

This clonotype was seen only a few times. In nucleotides, the CDR3 is TGTGCCAGCAGGCACAGGGAAAACTCCTACGAGCAGTACTTC. This sequence encodes CASRHRENSYEQYF. The chain employs TRBV6-6 and TRBJ2-7; tentatively, D is TRBD1 (6 bases). The CDR3 loop spans 14 amino acids. Germline CDR1 reads MNHNY; CDR2 reads SVGAGI (reference sequence). Trimming took 6 bases from V and 0 from J, leaving 12 bases between them.

The gene calls are TRBV19 and TRBJ2-1, with D perhaps TRBD1 or TRBD2 (5 bases each). Germline V gene data show CDR1 as LNHDA and CDR2 as SQIVND (reference sequence). This CDR3 comprises 15 residues. The V gene lost 5 bases and the J gene lost 3 bases, with 14 bases spanning the gap. CDR3 in amino acids: CASSEQGPFYNEQFF. CDR3 coding DNA: TGTGCCAGTAGTGAGCAGGGACCCTTCTACAATGAGCAGTTCTTC.

Concerning this clonotype itself: A much larger clonotype is one base distant, so this may be a read error. This rearrangement joins TRBV19 to TRBJ1-5; possible D gene TRBD1, 5 bases. The ends were cut back, 3 bases at V and 2 bases at J, with 11 bases in the middle. Germline V CDR1 and CDR2: LNHDA, SQIVND (reference sequence). This CDR3 has 15 residues. The CDR3 coding sequence is TGTGCCAGTAGTATGGGACCGATTGGCAATCAGCCCCAGCATTTT. Translated, it gives CASSMGPIGNQPQHF.

This clonotype has only a few counts. The chain uses TRBV20-1 and TRBJ1-1; D possibly corresponds to TRBD1 (5 bases). V was trimmed by 0 bases and J by 5 bases, leaving 16 bases between them. The CDR3 length is 15 residues. From germline, CDR1 is DFQATT and CDR2 SNEGSKA (reference sequence). CDR3 sequence: CSARDKEAGRTEAFF. Written as DNA, the CDR3 is TGCAGTGCTAGAGATAAAGAGGCAGGGCGGACTGAAGCTTTCTTT.

This chain links TRBV4-1 with TRBJ1-1; D remains ambiguous. The V gene's germline CDR1 is MGHRA and CDR2 YSYEKL. V was clipped by 0 bases and J by 0 bases, with 8 bases between them. The CDR3 has 15 amino acids. The CDR3 sequence: CASSQEKAMNTEAFF. The DNA of the CDR3 is TGCGCCAGCAGCCAAGAGAAGGCAATGAACACTGAAGCTTTCTTT.